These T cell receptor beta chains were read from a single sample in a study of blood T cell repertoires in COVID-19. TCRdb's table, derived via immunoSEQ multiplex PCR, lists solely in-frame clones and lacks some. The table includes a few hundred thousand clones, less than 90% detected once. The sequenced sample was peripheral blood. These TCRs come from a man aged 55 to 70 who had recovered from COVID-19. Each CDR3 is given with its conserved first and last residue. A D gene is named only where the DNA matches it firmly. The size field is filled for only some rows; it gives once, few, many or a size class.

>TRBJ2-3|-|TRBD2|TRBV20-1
TGCAGTGTCGAAGCGGGAGCTCAGTATTTT
CSVEAGAQYF
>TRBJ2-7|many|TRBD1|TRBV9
TGTGCCAGCAGCGTAGGGACAGGGGGCTCCTACGAGCAGTACTTC
CASSVGTGGSYEQYF
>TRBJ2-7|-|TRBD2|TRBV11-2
TGTGCCAGCAGCTCTTCCGGACGGGGGGGACCTTCCTACGAGCAGTACTTC
CASSSSGRGGPSYEQYF
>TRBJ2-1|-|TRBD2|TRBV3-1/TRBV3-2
TGTGCCAGCAGCCGATCCGGGACTAGAACCGACAATGAGCAGTTCTTC
CASSRSGTRTDNEQFF
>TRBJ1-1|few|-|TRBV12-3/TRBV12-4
TGTGCCAGCAGTGCCGAAACATCTGAAGCTTTCTTT
CASSAETSEAFF
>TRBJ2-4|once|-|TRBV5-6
TGTGCCAGCAGCTTTTCCGAAAACATTCAGTACTTC
CASSFSENIQYF
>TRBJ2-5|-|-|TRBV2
TGTGCCAGCAAGGGCAGGGACGTCCGGGGGGAGACCCAGTACTTC
CASKGRDVRGETQYF
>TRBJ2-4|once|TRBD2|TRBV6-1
TGTGCCAGCAGTGGGGCTAGCGGGACTATTGGGGCCAAAAACATTCAGTACTTC
CASSGASGTIGAKNIQYF
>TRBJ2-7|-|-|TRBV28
TGTGCCGGGGCGTCGGCAGGGGAGGGCGAGCAGTACTTC
CAGASAGEGEQYF
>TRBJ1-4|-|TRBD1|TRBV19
TGTGCCAGTAGTATCAGGGGGCCAGATGAAAAACTGTTTTTT
CASSIRGPDEKLFF
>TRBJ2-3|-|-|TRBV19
TGTGCCAGTAGTAACCGGGGGGCGAACACAGATACGCAGTATTTT
CASSNRGANTDTQYF
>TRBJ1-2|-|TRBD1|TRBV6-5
TGTGCCAGCAGTAACCCAGGGACAGCCAACTATGGCTACACCTTC
CASSNPGTANYGYTF
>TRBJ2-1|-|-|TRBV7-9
TGTGCCAGCATGCAAGCGGGCTTCTCCTACAATGAGCAGTTCTTC
CASMQAGFSYNEQFF
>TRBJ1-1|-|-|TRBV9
TGTGCCAGCAGCAGGGGGTCCACTGAAGCTTTCTTT
CASSRGSTEAFF
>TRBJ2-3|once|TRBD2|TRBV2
TGTGCCAGCAGTCCACTAGCGGGGGGCCCGGATACGCAGTATTTT
CASSPLAGGPDTQYF
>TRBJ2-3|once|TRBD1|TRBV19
TGTGCCAGCGCAGACAGGGCCACTAGCACAGATACGCAGTATTTT
CASADRATSTDTQYF
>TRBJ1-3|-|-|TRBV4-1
TGCGCCAGCAGCCAAGGGGCGGGAGTTGTGGACACCATATATTTT
CASSQGAGVVDTIYF
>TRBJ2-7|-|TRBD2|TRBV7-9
TGTGCCAGCAGCTACCCTACCTCCAGCGGGACGTCCCACGAGCAGTACTTC
CASSYPTSSGTSHEQYF
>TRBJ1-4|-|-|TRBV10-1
TGCGCCAGCATTGGACTCCCAAATGAAAAACTGTTTTTT
CASIGLPNEKLFF
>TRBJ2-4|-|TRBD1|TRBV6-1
TGTGCCAGCAGTGCGAGGGGGCACCAGGGGAGCAAAAACATTCAGTACTTC
CASSARGHQGSKNIQYF
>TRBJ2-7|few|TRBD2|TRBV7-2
TGTGCCAGCAGCCCCGGGGGGGCCTACAACGAGCAGTACTTC
CASSPGGAYNEQYF
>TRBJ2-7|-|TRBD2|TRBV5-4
TGTGCCAGCAGCCTGGGACTAGCGGGAGAAGGGCAGTACTTC
CASSLGLAGEGQYF
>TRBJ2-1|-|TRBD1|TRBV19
TGTGCCAGTAGGATGGACAGGAGCTCCTACAATGAGCAGTTCTTC
CASRMDRSSYNEQFF
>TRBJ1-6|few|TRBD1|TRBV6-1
TGTGCCAGCAGTGCTACGACAGGGGCTTATAATTCACCCCTCCACTTT
CASSATTGAYNSPLHF
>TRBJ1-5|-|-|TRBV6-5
TGTGCCAGCAGACAGGACGGCAATCAGCCCCAGCATTTT
CASRQDGNQPQHF
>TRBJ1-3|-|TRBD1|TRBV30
TGTGCCTGGAGTGTACCCCAGGGGGCCGTTGGAAACACCATATATTTT
CAWSVPQGAVGNTIYF